The next 20 T cell receptor beta chains were all read from a single sample in a study of blood T cell repertoires in COVID-19. TCRdb's copy holds only in-frame clones and misses some; the assay was immunoSEQ multiplex PCR. The repertoire holds over 250,000 clones, with less than 85% as singletons. Specimen: peripheral blood. The receptors were sampled from a human donor with COVID-19, enrolled during active disease. The donor label of this sample is uncertain.

This clone has just one count. This chain links TRBV25-1 with TRBJ1-2, with D unresolved. CDR1 and CDR2 from the germline V gene are MGHDK and SYGVNS. The ends were cut back, 3 bases at V and 5 bases at J, with 7 bases in the middle. There are 12 residues in the CDR3. CDR3 DNA sequence: TGTGCCAGCAGTGAGGGGAGGTATGGCTACACCTTC. It specifies CASSEGRYGYTF.

The genes are TRBV5-1 and TRBJ1-2, with no clear D. In germline, CDR1 is SGHRS, CDR2 YFSETQ. This CDR3 contains 13 residues. V lost 4 bases to trimming and J lost 5 bases, with 12 bases between them. CDR3 amino acids: CASSPVRDYGYTF. In DNA, the CDR3 is TGCGCCAGCAGCCCTGTCCGGGATTATGGCTACACCTTC.

This clone occurred many times. The chain uses TRBV6-2 or TRBV6-3 and TRBJ2-1; TRBD2 aligns across 7 bases. CDR1 is MNHEY and CDR2 is SVGEGT in the germline V gene. The CDR3 runs to 13 residues. With 2 bases clipped from V and 9 bases from J, the junction kept 4 bases outside the gene matches. The CDR3 nucleotides read TGTGCCAGCAGTTACGCGGGAGTACCTGAGCAGTTCTTC. Translation: CASSYAGVPEQFF.

This clone was seen more than once but under ten times. This chain links TRBV5-1 with TRBJ2-1; 9 nucleotides line up with TRBD2. The V and J ends lost 4 bases and 4 bases, in that order; junction bases with no gene match: 3. Germline V gene sequence: CDR1 SGHRS, CDR2 YFSETQ. This CDR3 has 14 residues. Written as DNA, the CDR3 is TGCGCCAGCAGCAGTAGCGGGGGATACAATGAGCAGTTCTTC. Amino acids: CASSSSGGYNEQFF. Looking up the rest from reference TRBV5-1 and TRBJ2-1 gives the full variable domain: KAGVTQTPRYLIKTRGQQVTLSCSPISGHRSVSWYQQTPGQGLQFLFEYFSETQRNKGNFPGRFSGRQFSNSRSEMNVSTLELGDSALYLCASSSSGGYNEQFFGPGTRLTVL.

The chain carries TRBV6-4 and TRBJ2-1, with 8 bases matching TRBD1. Germline-derived CDR1 and CDR2 are MRHNA and SNTAGT. The CDR3 extends over 13 amino acids. The V segment lost 5 bases and the J segment 9 bases; nucleotides outside the gene matches: 6. The chain's CDR3 is CASSRTGFGEQFF. The CDR3 DNA reads as TGTGCCAGCAGTAGGACAGGGTTTGGTGAGCAGTTCTTC.

This clone was picked up a small number of times. This chain uses TRBV18 with TRBJ2-1, with a weak D call TRBD2 (6 bases). Trimming left V 3 bases short and J 5 bases short, with 11 bases between. The V gene's germline CDR1 is KGHSH and CDR2 LQKENI. The CDR3 runs to 14 residues. CDR3 DNA sequence: TGTGCCAGCTCACCTGTAGCGGCTGACAATGAGCAGTTCTTC. Translation gives CASSPVAADNEQFF. The whole variable domain, filled in from reference TRBV18 and TRBJ2-1, reads NAGVMQNPRHLVRRRGQEARLRCSPMKGHSHVYWYRQLPEEGLKFMVYLQKENIIDESGMPKERFSAEFPKEGPSILRIQQVVRGDSAAYFCASSPVAADNEQFFGPGTRLTVL.

The rearrangement links TRBV2 to TRBJ1-4; 7 bases are a match to TRBD1. Germline V gene lookup returns CDR1 SNHLY and CDR2 FYNNEI. J lost 5 bases, V lost 6 bases, and 9 bases had no gene match. The CDR3 extends over 15 amino acids. CDR3 sequence reads: CASSRDRPLNEKLFF. The CDR3 DNA follows: TGTGCCAGCAGCAGGGACAGACCTTTAAATGAAAAACTGTTTTTT.

The rearrangement joins TRBV7-2 to TRBJ2-5; TRBD1 might be the D (7 bases). Germline V gene lookup returns CDR1 SGHTA and CDR2 FQGNSA. V lost 4 bases and J lost 4, with 13 bases in between. The CDR3 runs 14 residues. The CDR3 is CASSSLRGAETQYF. The CDR3 DNA follows: TGTGCCAGCAGCTCCCTCAGGGGGGCAGAGACCCAGTACTTC.

This chain uses TRBV14 with TRBJ2-7; D possibly corresponds to TRBD2 (7 bases). CDR3 length: 14 residues. Per germline, CDR1 SGHDN and CDR2 FVKESK. V lost 3 bases to trimming and J lost 4 bases, with 13 bases between them. This chain's CDR3 is CASSQWEGVYEQYF. The CDR3 nucleotides read TGTGCCAGCAGCCAGTGGGAGGGGGTGTACGAGCAGTACTTC.

J is TRBJ2-1 and V is TRBV5-1; D is undetermined. Trimming cost V 1 base and J 5 bases, with 10 bases left between them. This CDR3 region has 14 residues. Germline loops: CDR1 SGHRS, CDR2 YFSETQ. The CDR3 DNA follows: TGCGCCAGCAGCTTGAGTACAGCTAACAATGAGCAGTTCTTC. Protein sequence: CASSLSTANNEQFF.

V and J are TRBV27 and TRBJ1-5; 10 nucleotides match TRBD1. The V and J ends lost 3 bases and 2 bases, in that order; junction bases with no gene match: 7. This CDR3 spans 17 amino acids. Germline assignment: CDR1 MNHEY and CDR2 SMNVEV (reference sequence). The CDR3 region has the DNA TGTGCCAGCAGTTTGCTGGGGGGGACAGGGGGCAATCAGCCCCAGCATTTT. Its translation: CASSLLGGTGGNQPQHF.

CDR3 region: CASSMYRDDEQYF. Here the CDR3 DNA reads TGTGCCAGTAGTATGTACAGGGACGACGAGCAGTACTTC. J is TRBJ2-7 and V is TRBV19, with D possibly matching TRBD1 (6 bases). Germline V gene data show CDR1 as LNHDA and CDR2 as SQIVND (reference sequence). This CDR3 is 13 amino acids long. V was cut by 3 bases and J by 5 bases, with 11 bases left in between.

This clone was recorded a few times. The chain has TRBV24-1 and TRBJ2-1, with D possibly being TRBD1 (6 bases). The CDR3 is 16 residues long. Trimming removed 5 bases from V and 7 bases from J, with 20 bases in between. Germline V gives CDR1 KGHDR, CDR2 SFDVKD. Here the CDR3 reads CATSVQGSSPPNEQFF. In DNA, the CDR3 is TGTGCCACCAGTGTCCAGGGGTCCTCCCCCCCAAATGAGCAGTTCTTC.

The chain combines TRBV12-3 or TRBV12-4 with TRBJ2-3; 7 positions match TRBD2. The CDR3 is 13 amino acids. Unmatched junction bases numbered 1, after V lost 3 bases and J lost 4 bases. As DNA, the CDR3 is TGTGCCAGCAGTTTTACTAGCGCAGATACGCAGTATTTT. It specifies CASSFTSADTQYF.

The DNA for the CDR3 is TGTGCCAGCAGTCCCGATAAGGGGATAGATTCACCCCTCCACTTT. It translates to CASSPDKGIDSPLHF. The chain joins TRBV6-5 to TRBJ1-6; a possible D gene is TRBD1 (5 bases). Trimming removed 5 bases from V and 8 bases from J, with 16 bases in between. The CDR3 is 15 amino acids. CDR1 MNHEY and CDR2 SVGAGI come from the germline V gene.

V usage is TRBV27 and J usage is TRBJ2-7, with a weak D call TRBD2 (6 bases). Germline CDR1 reads MNHEY; CDR2 reads SMNVEV (reference sequence). The CDR3 sequence is 12 residues long. V was trimmed by 2 bases and J by 11 bases, leaving 13 bases between them. The CDR3 DNA reads as TGTGCCAGCAGTTTAGGTGGGACTCCGGAGTACTTC. Protein sequence: CASSLGGTPEYF.

This rearrangement joins TRBV19 to TRBJ1-1; D may be TRBD1 (5 bases). Germline CDR1 LNHDA, CDR2 SQIVND (reference sequence). V was shortened by 5 bases and J by 1 base, with 11 bases between the two germline ends. CDR3 length: 14 residues. CDR3 DNA sequence: TGTGCCAGTAGTTTTGGGAGGGGGAACACTGAAGCTTTCTTT. Encoded protein: CASSFGRGNTEAFF.

The chain employs TRBV5-1 and TRBJ2-1, with TRBD2 matching 9 bases. Losses at the gene ends were 0 bases for V and 7 bases for J; bases not matched to a gene: 8. Germline V gives CDR1 SGHRS, CDR2 YFSETQ. The length of the CDR3 is 16 residues. The CDR3 bases are TGCGCCAGCAGCTTGGAGATTAGCGGGAGTGCGAATGAGCAGTTCTTC. Its protein is CASSLEISGSANEQFF.

The rearrangement uses TRBV12-2 and TRBJ2-1; the table's D gene call, TRBD1, was not cross checked with the DNA. TRBV12-2 is a pseudogene segment. This CDR3 region has 12 residues. The CDR3 DNA follows: TGTGCAAGTCGCTTACCGACAGGGGGGCAGTTCTTC. Protein product: CASRLPTGGQFF.

The rearrangement uses TRBV4-3 and TRBJ2-2; 10 positions agree with TRBD2. V was pared by 0 bases and J by 4 bases, with 2 bases of the junction left unmatched. Germline CDR1 LGHNA, CDR2 YSLEER. The CDR3 length is 16 residues. This CDR3 is CASSQDPSGGTGELFF. The CDR3 DNA follows: TGCGCCAGCAGCCAAGATCCTAGCGGGGGCACCGGGGAGCTGTTTTTT.